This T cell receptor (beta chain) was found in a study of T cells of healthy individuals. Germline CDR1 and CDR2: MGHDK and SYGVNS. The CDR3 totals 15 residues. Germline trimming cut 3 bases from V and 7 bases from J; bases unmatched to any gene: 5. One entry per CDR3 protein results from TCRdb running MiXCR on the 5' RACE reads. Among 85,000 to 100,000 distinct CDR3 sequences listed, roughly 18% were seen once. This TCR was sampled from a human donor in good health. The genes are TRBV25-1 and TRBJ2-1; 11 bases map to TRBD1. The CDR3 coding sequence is TGTGCCAGCAGTGAGGGGACAGGGGGTGGGAATGAGCAGTTCTTC. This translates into CASSEGTGGGNEQFF.